This T cell receptor beta chain originates from a study of cytomegalovirus exposure and HLA in healthy donors. Overall study results and limits: Analysis performed later found more than 15,000 TCR beta sequences associated with HLA alleles at 0.05 false discovery rate. Equally common other TCR beta chains were less clonally expanded than HLA-associated ones, a later analysis found.

Germline V gene lookup returns CDR1 SGHRS and CDR2 YFSETQ. The CDR3 sequence is 14 residues long. The V end was cut by 0 bases, the J end by 5 bases, with 11 bases between. As to this clone: Its antigen is not known.

The primer mix had 60 Vbeta and 13 Jbeta primers. The assay was immunoSEQ multiplex PCR, and TCRdb's table has in-frame clones only and misses some. The sample contains approximately 200,000 clones, roughly 79% of which appear only once. The V call is TRBV5-1, the J call TRBJ1-1; possible D gene TRBD1, 6 bases. This receptor was obtained from a woman between 18 and 30 years old in good health and CMV-seronegative. What was sequenced was PBMCs. CDR3 in DNA: TGCGCCAGCAGCTTGGACAGGGCTGGAACTGAAGCTTTCTTT. This translates into CASSLDRAGTEAFF.